This T cell receptor beta chain was sequenced in a study of identical twins. General study results and limits: Out-of-frame alpha sequences common to twins were enriched for low generation probability.

This clonotype was counted between two and nine times. Its antigen remains unknown. TCRdb recomputed calls from the 5' RACE reads with MiXCR, one row per CDR3 protein. The table has about 330,000 distinct CDR3 sequences, about 12% seen once; the top ten hold around 6.9%. The V gene lost 1 base and the J gene lost 0 bases, with 8 bases spanning the gap. This CDR3 region has 14 residues. These data are also associated with another study on yellow fever vaccine responses in identical twins.

This receptor was identified in a woman aged 18-35 years in good health. V is TRBV5-7 and J is TRBJ2-7; D call uncertain. TRBV5-7 is reported as an ORF; its role is uncertain. Sequenced input: CD8+ T cells sorted from blood. CDR3 in amino acids: CASSLRAGSYEQYV. In DNA, the CDR3 is TGTGCCAGCAGCTTGAGGGCCGGCTCCTACGAGCAGTACGTC.